Listed here are 6 T cell receptor beta chains from one sample, sequenced in a study of STAT5B mutations in CD4+ large granular lymphocyte leukemia. Using immunoSEQ multiplex PCR, the repertoire was profiled, and TCRdb retains in-frame clones only, with some absent. Among about 32,000 clones, 78% were seen once, and the ten largest hold approximately 2.5%. Sequenced sample: CD4+ T cells from blood buffy coats. All receptors derive from a human donor in good health.

This clone was detected only once. V is TRBV5-1 and J is TRBJ2-2; 11 bases are shared with TRBD1. The CDR3 is 15 amino acids. Unmatched junction bases numbered 5, after V lost 5 bases and J lost 5 bases. Germline CDR1 reads SGHRS; CDR2 reads YFSETQ. The CDR3 nucleotides read TGCGCCAGCAGTTCCGGGACAGGGGGAACCGGGGAGCTGTTTTTT. As protein: CASSSGTGGTGELFF.

The genes are TRBV30 and TRBJ2-6, with unresolved D. From germline, CDR1 is GTSNPN and CDR2 SVGIG (reference sequence). Trimming took off 2 bases at V and 1 base at J, with 3 bases between the two ends. The CDR3 totals 13 residues. CDR3 in DNA: TGTGCCTGGAGTCTGTCTGGGGCCAACGTCCTGACTTTC. Protein product: CAWSLSGANVLTF.

The chain has TRBV6-1 and TRBJ2-7; D gene ambiguous. With 2 bases removed from V and 4 bases from J, the gap between germline ends came to 6 bases. The CDR3 extends over 12 amino acids. CDR1 and CDR2 from the germline V gene are MNHNS and SASEGT. The CDR3 bases are TGTGCCAGCAGTGAATTAGGGTACGAGCAGTACTTC. Amino acids: CASSELGYEQYF.

V and J are TRBV19 and TRBJ2-6, with 7 nucleotides matching TRBD1. With V trimmed by 5 bases and J by 2 bases, 3 bases remained unmatched. CDR1 and CDR2 from the germline V gene are LNHDA and SQIVND (reference sequence). The CDR3 has 15 residues. CDR3 sequence: CASSVTGAGANVLTF. CDR3 nucleotides: TGTGCCAGTAGTGTTACAGGGGCTGGGGCCAACGTCCTGACTTTC. The complete variable domain, with remaining parts taken from reference TRBV19 and TRBJ2-6, reads DGGITQSPKYLFRKEGQNVTLSCEQNLNHDAMYWYRQDPGQGLRLIYYSQIVNDFQKGDIAEGYSVSREKKESFPLTVTSAQKNPTAFYLCASSVTGAGANVLTFGAGSRLTVL.

This clone occurred a few times. The rearrangement joins TRBV7-2 to TRBJ1-1; 8 positions match TRBD1. Germline CDR1 and CDR2: SGHTA and FQGNSA. This CDR3 has 15 residues. V was pared by 8 bases and J by 1 base, with 9 bases of the junction left unmatched. DNA of the CDR3: TGTGCCAGCCGTGGACAGGGCTGGACGAACACTGAAGCTTTCTTT. It is translated as CASRGQGWTNTEAFF.

This sequence joins TRBV9 and TRBJ2-5; no firm D call. V gave up 4 bases and J gave up 7 bases, with 14 bases separating them. Germline assignment: CDR1 SGDLS and CDR2 YYNGEE. The CDR3 covers 13 residues. CDR3 protein: CASSTPSDGTQYF. The CDR3 DNA reads TGTGCCAGCAGCACCCCTTCGGACGGGACCCAGTACTTC.